This note documents a single T cell receptor (beta chain) sequence. This clone has only a few counts. This receptor's antigen is unknown. It has no much larger one-base neighbor in the sample; base qualities were not kept. A second Seattle source provided samples from volunteer blood donors who had recovered from COVID-19. Whole blood was collected in K2EDTA tubes by collaborating institutions according to the institutions' own protocols. For TCRbeta analysis, collaborator samples were shipped as frozen whole blood, as isolated PBMCs, or as DNA extracted from either sample type. TCRbeta CDR3 regions were amplified from genomic DNA by means of the immunoSEQ Assay, a bias-controlled multiplex PCR. Regarding the original processing steps: The number of nucleated cells in each sample was estimated from the amplification of reference gene primers within the assay. Sequence reads were collapsed and filtered to measure the absolute abundance of every unique TCRbeta CDR3 rearrangement. For each sample, productive Simpson clonality was calculated as the square root of Simpson's diversity index across productive rearrangements. TCRdb holds this immuneACCESS table with in-frame rearrangements only. Some clones are missing; in checked studies, unresolved V genes explain under half, and the rest has no known cause. V, J and clone size reflect that table, while D and trimming were determined from the DNA. The sample data list around 250,000 clones, and around nine tenths of these were observed just once. The ten largest clones take up about 1.7% of the sample.

The data are from a study of blood T cell repertoires in COVID-19 (dated by TCRdb to 2020 to 2022). As for the study more broadly: Samples from collaborators originated in the United States, Italy and Spain and spanned both the acute and convalescent phases of COVID-19. The samples were drawn from two sources: the first 160 participants of the ongoing ImmuneRACE study, and 1,200 or so subjects contributed by 6 global collaborators. Deeply sampled blood TCRbeta repertoires from subjects exposed to, actively infected with, or recovered from COVID-19 were included in the dataset. HLA class I and class II types, where available, came from metadata supplied by the sample provider rather than from assay-based typing. A de-identified subject ID, COVID-19 status, age in years and sex were almost always included in the sample metadata. The repertoires were made available in a free public database intended to serve as a resource for research on the immune response to SARS-CoV-2. The material from the prospective study consisted of cDNA or gDNA derived from T cells, B-cell-depleted T cells, or PBMCs. The study at large found these results: How much clinical and demographic metadata was included differed by source and by participant, and the metadata was provided uncurated.

From a lookup of the germline V gene (reference sequence), CDR1 and CDR2 are DFQATT and SNEGSKA. A distance of 7 bases separates the germline ends of V and J, which lose 3 bases and 4 bases respectively. Including cysteine and phenylalanine, the CDR3 has 12 amino acids. Of the read, only the CDR3 DNA is kept; its 36 bases are in frame from base 1. The TCR comes from a woman in her sixties who had recovered from COVID-19. The sequence joins TRBV20-1 to TRBJ1-5; no D segment can be confidently identified. Sequencing was done on a sample of peripheral blood. For the CDR3, the sequence is CSASPENQPQHF. The DNA is as follows: TGCAGTGCTAGTCCGGAGAATCAGCCCCAGCATTTT.